This T cell receptor beta chain comes out of a study of CD8 T cells in Susac syndrome. Random hexamers were used to reverse transcribe 0.5 to 1 ug of RNA. TCRdb independently ran MiXCR on the immunoSEQ multiplex PCR reads; one entry per CDR3 protein. The data show 130,000 or so distinct CDR3 sequences, 75% to 90% seen once. This clonotype was detected a few times. As yet, its antigen is unknown. CD8+ and CD4+ T cells from blood underwent TCR beta sequencing, which was carried out in a high-throughput format. Negative magnetic isolation gave CD8+ and CD4+ cells; FACS enriched CD8+ TEMRA. Regarding the study as a whole: An acknowledgment was made by the study that its TCR sequencing and HLA analysis involved relatively few individuals.

The CDR3 runs to 15 residues. V was trimmed by 3 bases and J by 6 bases, leaving 15 bases between them. This TCR was sampled from a human donor with multiple sclerosis. The chain recombines TRBV12-3 or TRBV12-4 with TRBJ1-5, with D unresolved. The sequencing sample was made of CD8+ T cells from PBMCs. In DNA, the CDR3 is TGTGCCAGCAGTTTTGGGGTTGGTCAAGTTCAGCCCCAGCATTTT. Translation: CASSFGVGQVQPQHF.